This T cell receptor (beta chain) emerged from a study of shared clonotypes between healthy human individuals. As to this clone: What it recognizes is unknown.

The CDR3 runs 15 residues. In germline, CDR1 is SGHAT, CDR2 FQNNGV. The germline V and J ends were trimmed by 2 bases and 1 base, with 10 bases remaining between them. Naive CD8 populations comprised CD45RO-negative cells positively selected for CCR7, excluding terminally differentiated effector memory CD45RA+ cells. The assay ran at deep level. Sequencing was performed with immunoSEQ multiplex PCR; in TCRdb, only in-frame clones are kept and a portion is missing. Of 600,000 or so clones in the sample, 90% to 95% are singletons; the top ten hold approximately 0.11%. General study findings and limits: On the whole, naive subsets had larger estimated richness than memory subsets had.

The receptor comes from a young woman in good health. Input material: naive CD8+ T cells sorted from blood. The rearrangement uses TRBV11-2 and TRBJ2-3; a possible D gene is TRBD2 (5 bases). The chain's CDR3 is CASSLLVGGTDTQYF. The CDR3 DNA is TGTGCCAGCAGCTTACTAGTGGGAGGCACAGATACGCAGTATTTT.